Presented here are 6 T cell receptor beta chains from one specimen sequenced in a study of T cell responses to AZD1222 COVID-19 vaccine. The assay was immunoSEQ multiplex PCR, and TCRdb's table has in-frame clones only and misses some. The data show about 270,000 clones, with around 92% seen just once and around 0.58% held by the top ten. Specimen: peripheral blood, collected 28 days after the second AZD1222 dose. The receptors were sampled from an adult who received the AZD1222 COVID-19 vaccine.

The chain combines TRBV10-3 with TRBJ2-7; the match to TRBD2 covers 7 bases. Germline V gene data show CDR1 as ENHRY and CDR2 as SYGVKD. The junction had 6 bases not matched to a gene; V was cut back by 4 bases and J by 3 bases. This CDR3 is 14 amino acids long. For the CDR3, the DNA is TGTGCCATCAGTGCACGGGGGGAGGGCTACGAGCAGTACTTC. This translates into CAISARGEGYEQYF.

This sequence joins TRBV7-9 and TRBJ1-2, with 7 bases fitting TRBD1. The CDR3 spans 14 residues. Trimming removed 5 bases from V and 3 bases from J; junction bases left unmatched: 6. Germline V gives CDR1 SEHNR, CDR2 FQNEAQ (reference sequence). CDR3 sequence reads: CASSPSQGYYGYTF. CDR3 sequence (DNA): TGTGCCAGCAGCCCGTCACAGGGGTACTATGGCTACACCTTC.

V usage is TRBV6-5 and J usage is TRBJ1-5, with TRBD1 as a possible D gene (6 bases). V lost 5 bases and J 0 bases, leaving 11 bases between the germline ends. The CDR3 is made up of 15 amino acids. CDR1 and CDR2 from the germline V gene are MNHEY and SVGAGI. DNA of the CDR3: TGTGCCAGCAGTCCTATCAGGGGTAGCAATCAGCCCCAGCATTTT. Translating gives CASSPIRGSNQPQHF.

CDR3 amino acids: CASRQSSYNEQFF. The CDR3 bases are TGTGCCAGCAGGCAGAGCTCCTACAATGAGCAGTTCTTC. This chain connects TRBV28 to TRBJ2-1; D remains unclear. The V end was cut by 6 bases, the J end by 0 bases, with 6 bases between. The CDR3 runs 13 residues. CDR1 MDHEN and CDR2 SYDVKM come from the germline V gene.

The genes are TRBV10-3 and TRBJ2-7; D gene ambiguous. The germline CDR1 and CDR2 sequences are ENHRY and SYGVKD. The V end was cut by 6 bases, the J end by 5 bases, with 11 bases between. The CDR3 runs 12 residues. The DNA for the CDR3 is TGTGCCATCAGGCAACCCGGACACGAGCAGTACTTC. Translating it yields CAIRQPGHEQYF.

V usage is TRBV7-3 and J usage is TRBJ1-1; 10 bases are shared with TRBD1. Germline-derived CDR1 and CDR2 are SGHTA and FQGTGA. The CDR3 extends over 14 amino acids. The ends lost 3 bases at V and 6 bases at J; junction bases unmatched: 4. The CDR3 loop reads CASSFGQGVSEAFF. The CDR3 nucleotides are TGTGCCAGCAGCTTCGGACAGGGGGTCTCTGAAGCTTTCTTT.